This entry lists 14 T cell receptor beta chains sequenced from one sample in a study of T cell responses to AZD1222 COVID-19 vaccine. Repertoires were generated with immunoSEQ multiplex PCR, while TCRdb's copy carries only in-frame clones and drops some. The sample carries approximately 160,000 clones, around nine tenths recorded once. Specimen: peripheral blood, collected on day 0 of AZD1222 vaccination. The source of these receptors is an adult in good health.

The chain recombines TRBV3-1 (or the pseudogene TRBV3-2) with TRBJ2-7; 9 bases fit TRBD2. Trimming cost V 0 bases and J 3 bases; bases outside gene matches: 18. CDR3 length equals 20 residues. The germline gives CDR1 LGHDT, CDR2 YNNKEL (reference sequence). CDR3 coding DNA: TGTGCCAGCAGCCAAGACCCCCTGGCGCCACTAGCGGGTCATAACTACGAGCAGTACTTC. It encodes CASSQDPLAPLAGHNYEQYF.

This clone was detected a few times. This chain links TRBV28 with TRBJ2-3; D possibly corresponds to TRBD1 (6 bases). Trimming left V 2 bases short and J 0 bases short, with 9 bases between. Germline CDR1 reads MDHEN; CDR2 reads SYDVKM. CDR3 size: 15 residues. The CDR3 here is CASSLTGPSTDTQYF. CDR3 DNA: TGTGCCAGCAGTTTAACAGGGCCTAGCACAGATACGCAGTATTTT.

The chain combines TRBV27 with TRBJ1-5, with D maybe TRBD1 (5 bases). The CDR3 is 16 amino acids. From germline, CDR1 is MNHEY and CDR2 SMNVEV (reference sequence). V lost 3 bases, J lost 1 base, and 13 bases lay in between. The CDR3 nucleotides read TGTGCCAGCAGTTTGGGGCAGGGAGGCAGCAATCAGCCCCAGCATTTT. Residues: CASSLGQGGSNQPQHF.

The chain links TRBV7-9 to TRBJ1-1; perhaps TRBD1 as D (5 bases). The CDR3 loop spans 14 amino acids. CDR1 SEHNR and CDR2 FQNEAQ come from the germline V gene (reference sequence). Trimming took off 3 bases at V and 2 bases at J, with 10 bases between the two ends. The CDR3 region is CASSFAGGNTEAFF. The CDR3 region has the DNA TGTGCCAGCAGCTTCGCTGGGGGAAACACTGAAGCTTTCTTT.

CDR3 DNA sequence: TGTGCCAGCAGACCTGGATGGGGGTACGAGCAGTACTTC. Encoded protein: CASRPGWGYEQYF. This chain connects TRBV11-2 to TRBJ2-7; perhaps D is TRBD1 or TRBD2 (5 bases each). The CDR3 covers 13 residues. Germline V gene data show CDR1 as SGHAT and CDR2 as FQNNGV. V was cut by 6 bases and J by 4 bases, with 13 bases left in between.

The chain recombines TRBV5-6 with TRBJ2-1; D is perhaps TRBD1 (5 bases). Germline-derived CDR1 and CDR2 are SGHDT and YYEEEE. CDR3 length: 16 residues. V shed 0 bases and J shed 0 bases, with 10 bases lying between them. The CDR3 sequence is CASSLGTQPSYNEQFF. CDR3 nucleotides: TGTGCCAGCAGCTTGGGGACACAACCCTCCTACAATGAGCAGTTCTTC.

The V and J genes are TRBV27 and TRBJ2-3; TRBD2 agrees at 11 bases. There are 15 residues in the CDR3. Germline loops: CDR1 MNHEY, CDR2 SMNVEV (reference sequence). With V trimmed by 8 bases and J by 4 bases, 8 bases remained unmatched. The CDR3 region has the DNA TGTGCCAGCTCTACTAGCGGGAGTTCCGCAGATACGCAGTATTTT. Its translation is CASSTSGSSADTQYF.

This chain uses TRBV12-3 or TRBV12-4 with TRBJ1-3; 10 positions match TRBD1. This CDR3 has 13 amino acids. J gave up 6 bases and V 9 bases, and 5 bases lay outside the gene matches. Written as DNA, the CDR3 is TGTGCCAGTTACGGACAGGGGGTAAACACCATATATTTT. Translated: CASYGQGVNTIYF.

This sequence joins TRBV4-3 and TRBJ2-7, with D unresolved. CDR3 length: 16 residues. Trimming left V 0 bases short and J 2 bases short, with 14 bases between. Germline loops: CDR1 LGHNA, CDR2 YSLEER. The CDR3 loop reads CASSQDYPGMTYEQYF. The CDR3 bases are TGCGCCAGCAGCCAAGATTATCCGGGTATGACCTACGAGCAGTACTTC.

This clone was observed a single time. This chain uses TRBV7-8 with TRBJ2-7, with D perhaps matching TRBD2 (5 bases). Germline V gene lookup returns CDR1 SGHVS and CDR2 FQNEAQ. The length of the CDR3 is 14 residues. Trimming pared 7 bases from V and 0 bases from J, leaving 13 bases between. CDR3 coding DNA: TGTGCCAGCAAGGACTTTCCGAGCTCCTACGAGCAGTACTTC. This encodes CASKDFPSSYEQYF.

This clone has only one observation. The rearrangement joins TRBV5-1 to TRBJ1-1, with unresolved D. CDR3 length equals 13 residues. From germline, CDR1 is SGHRS and CDR2 YFSETQ. With 4 bases removed from V and 4 bases from J, the gap between germline ends came to 11 bases. CDR3 coding DNA: TGCGCCAGCAGCCAACAGAAGTCCACTGAAGCTTTCTTT. Protein: CASSQQKSTEAFF.

The chain is built from TRBV4-1 and TRBJ1-2, with D possibly being TRBD1 (6 bases). The germline V gene has CDR1 MGHRA and CDR2 YSYEKL. The CDR3 length is 13 residues. V was cut by 1 base and J by 5 bases, with 8 bases left in between. The CDR3 nucleotides read TGCGCCAGCAGCCAAGGTACAGGGTATGGCTACACCTTC. Translation gives CASSQGTGYGYTF.

V gene TRBV4-3 combines with J gene TRBJ1-2; weak D call: TRBD1 (6 bases). CDR3 length: 18 amino acids. V lost 0 bases to trimming and J lost 3 bases, with 20 bases between them. Germline loops: CDR1 LGHNA, CDR2 YSLEER. The CDR3 DNA sequence: TGCGCCAGCAGCCAAGATAGTGCGGGGGGCGGGATGTACTATGGCTACACCTTC. Protein sequence: CASSQDSAGGGMYYGYTF.

This chain connects TRBV11-2 to TRBJ2-7; D is uncertain. The CDR3 has 14 amino acids. CDR1 and CDR2 from the germline V gene are SGHAT and FQNNGV. Between the trimmed V and J ends, which lost 0 bases and 3 bases, there was a span of 9 bases. CDR3 protein: CASSLDSPGYEQYF. DNA for the CDR3: TGTGCCAGCAGCTTAGATTCGCCCGGCTACGAGCAGTACTTC. The variable domain in full, with the rest retrieved from reference TRBV11-2 and TRBJ2-7, is EAGVAQSPRYKIIEKRQSVAFWCNPISGHATLYWYQQILGQGPKLLIQFQNNGVVDDSQLPKDRFSAERLKGVDSTLKIQPAKLEDSAVYLCASSLDSPGYEQYFGPGTRLTVT.